The next 13 T cell receptor beta chains were all read from a single sample in a study of response to subunit inactivated influenza vaccine. MiXCR was run by TCRdb on the RT-PCR reads, yielding one entry per CDR3 protein. The sample yields about 170,000 distinct CDR3 sequences, about 12% seen once. The same sample was also studied in work on T cells expressing NK-cell markers. As that study records: It was by 5'RACE template switching with UMIs that TCR beta cDNA was made.

This material consisted of CD8+ T cells sorted from PBMCs, taken 11 to 12 days after vaccination. These TCRs come from a man between 45 and 60 years old who received an inactivated influenza vaccine.

This clonotype was observed many times. The chain is built from TRBV7-9 and TRBJ2-1; 11 nucleotides agree with TRBD2. J lost 8 bases, V lost 2 bases, and 5 bases had no gene match. From germline, CDR1 is SEHNR and CDR2 FQNEAQ (reference sequence). The CDR3 has 15 residues. Here the CDR3 DNA reads TGTGCCAGCAGCTTAAGGCTAGCGGGAGGCGATGAGCAGTTCTTC. Translated: CASSLRLAGGDEQFF.

This clonotype was picked up a small number of times. The V and J genes are TRBV28 and TRBJ2-2; 7 bases match TRBD2. The junction had 16 bases not matched to a gene; V was cut back by 5 bases and J by 7 bases. The CDR3 is 17 amino acids. The germline CDR1 and CDR2 sequences are MDHEN and SYDVKM. CDR3 residues: CASSPRLSGIGVGELFF. In DNA form, the CDR3 reads TGTGCCAGCAGTCCCCGACTGAGCGGGATTGGAGTCGGGGAGCTGTTTTTT.

The chain links TRBV9 to TRBJ2-1, with TRBD2 matching over 13 bases. The CDR3 contains 17 residues. V dropped 4 bases and J dropped 3; count of bases not matched to a gene: 7. Germline V lookup: CDR1 SGDLS, CDR2 YYNGEE. The CDR3 here is CASSPWTSGGLYNEQFF. In nucleotides, the CDR3 is TGTGCCAGCAGCCCCTGGACTAGCGGGGGCCTCTACAATGAGCAGTTCTTC. Full variable domain (rest looked up from reference TRBV9 and TRBJ2-1): DSGVTQTPKHLITATGQRVTLRCSPRSGDLSVYWYQQSLDQGLQFLIQYYNGEERAKGNILERFSAQQFPDLHSELNLSSLELGDSALYFCASSPWTSGGLYNEQFFGPGTRLTVL.

This clonotype has ten or more counts. V is TRBV5-1 and J is TRBJ2-3; a weak D match, TRBD1 (6 bases). Germline lookup yields CDR1 SGHRS and CDR2 YFSETQ. Trimming removed 0 bases from V and 2 bases from J, with 10 bases in between. The CDR3 totals 15 residues. As DNA, the CDR3 is TGCGCCAGCAGCTTGGAACAGGGCCACACAGATACGCAGTATTTT. As protein: CASSLEQGHTDTQYF.

This clonotype was seen repeatedly, ten times or more. The chain recombines TRBV4-3 with TRBJ2-3; D gene unclear. Trimming shortened V by 0 bases and J by 1 base, and 11 bases separated the two germline ends. Per germline, CDR1 LGHNA and CDR2 YSLEER. The CDR3 covers 16 residues. The CDR3 loop is CASSQEWVLGTDTQYF. The DNA for the CDR3 is TGCGCCAGCAGCCAAGAGTGGGTCCTGGGCACAGATACGCAGTATTTT.

This chain connects TRBV4-3 to TRBJ2-3; 10 bases align to TRBD2. With 3 bases clipped from V and 2 bases from J, the junction kept 5 bases outside the gene matches. CDR1 and CDR2 (germline): LGHNA, YSLEER. There are 16 residues in the CDR3. CDR3: CASSQNSGGNTDTQYF. Here the CDR3 DNA reads TGCGCCAGCAGCCAGAATAGCGGGGGGAACACAGATACGCAGTATTTT.

This clonotype came up many times. The chain couples TRBV25-1 to TRBJ2-7; the match to TRBD1 covers 8 bases. CDR1 MGHDK and CDR2 SYGVNS come from the germline V gene. V was pared by 10 bases and J by 0 bases, with 2 bases of the junction left unmatched. CDR3 length: 12 residues. The CDR3 DNA is TGTGCCACAGGACAGGGCTCCTACGAGCAGTACTTC. It translates to CATGQGSYEQYF.

The CDR3 DNA sequence: TGTGCCAGCAGTTTAAGGGGGACAGGGTTCGAAGAGACCCAGTACTTC. This sequence encodes CASSLRGTGFEETQYF. The rearrangement uses TRBV12-3 or TRBV12-4 and TRBJ2-5; 9 positions match TRBD1. This CDR3 region has 16 residues. The trim removed 2 bases at V and 3 bases at J, leaving 7 bases unmatched.

This clonotype was observed a handful of times. The V and J genes are TRBV10-3 and TRBJ2-2; 8 bases are shared with TRBD1. Germline assignment: CDR1 ENHRY and CDR2 SYGVKD. With 8 bases clipped from V and 4 bases from J, the junction kept 6 bases outside the gene matches. The CDR3 loop spans 14 amino acids. The CDR3: CAISLRGLTGELFF. CDR3 coding DNA: TGTGCCATCTCTCTCAGGGGGCTCACCGGGGAGCTGTTTTTT.

The CDR3 region has the DNA TGTGCCAGCGGGGGGTGGCGTCAGCCCCAGCATTTT. It encodes CASGGWRQPQHF. The chain links TRBV6-2 or TRBV6-3 to TRBJ1-5; D possibly corresponds to TRBD1 (5 bases). The germline V gene encodes CDR1 MNHEY and CDR2 SVGEGT. Between the trimmed V and J ends, which lost 8 bases and 6 bases, there was a span of 11 bases. The CDR3 is 12 residues long.

This clonotype was seen only a few times. V and J are TRBV11-1 and TRBJ2-2; a possible D gene is TRBD1 (5 bases). V was pared by 5 bases and J by 1 base, with 14 bases between. Germline CDR1 reads SGHAT; CDR2 reads FQDESV (reference sequence). The CDR3 loop spans 16 amino acids. The CDR3 is CASSVGAAENTGELFF. In nucleotides, the CDR3 is TGTGCCAGCAGCGTAGGGGCGGCGGAGAACACCGGGGAGCTGTTTTTT.

This clonotype was seen more than once but under ten times. This rearrangement joins TRBV6-4 to TRBJ2-1; TRBD1 is a possible D gene (6 bases). V was trimmed by 4 bases and J by 7 bases, leaving 14 bases between them. This CDR3 region has 14 residues. From germline, CDR1 is MRHNA and CDR2 SNTAGT. CDR3 sequence (DNA): TGTGCCAGCAGTGGACAGAACAGGGAAAATGAGCAGTTCTTC. As protein: CASSGQNRENEQFF.

This clonotype was recorded a few times. The rearrangement links TRBV10-2 to TRBJ2-1, with no clear D. V was shortened by 6 bases and J by 0 bases, with 12 bases between the two germline ends. CDR3 size: 15 residues. In germline, CDR1 is WSHSY, CDR2 SAAADI. The CDR3 region is CASSLFESSYNEQFF. CDR3 DNA: TGCGCCAGCAGCCTGTTTGAGAGCTCCTACAATGAGCAGTTCTTC.